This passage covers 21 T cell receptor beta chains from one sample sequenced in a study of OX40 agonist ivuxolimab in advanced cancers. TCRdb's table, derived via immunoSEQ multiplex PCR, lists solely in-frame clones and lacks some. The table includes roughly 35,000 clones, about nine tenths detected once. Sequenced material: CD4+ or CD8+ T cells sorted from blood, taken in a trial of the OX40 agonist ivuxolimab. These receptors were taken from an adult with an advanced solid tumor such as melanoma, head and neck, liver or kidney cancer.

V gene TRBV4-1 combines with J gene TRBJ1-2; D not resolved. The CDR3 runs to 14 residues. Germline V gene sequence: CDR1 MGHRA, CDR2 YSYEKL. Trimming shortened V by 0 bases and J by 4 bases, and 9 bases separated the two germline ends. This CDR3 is CASSQDIGAYGYTF. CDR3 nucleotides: TGCGCCAGCAGCCAAGATATAGGCGCCTATGGCTACACCTTC.

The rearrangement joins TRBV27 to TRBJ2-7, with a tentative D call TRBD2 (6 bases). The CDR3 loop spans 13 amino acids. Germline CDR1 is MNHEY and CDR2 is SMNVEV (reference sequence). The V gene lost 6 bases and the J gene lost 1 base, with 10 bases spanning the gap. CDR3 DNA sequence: TGTGCCAGCAGCCGCGGGGAATCCTACGAGCAGTACTTC. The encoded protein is CASSRGESYEQYF.

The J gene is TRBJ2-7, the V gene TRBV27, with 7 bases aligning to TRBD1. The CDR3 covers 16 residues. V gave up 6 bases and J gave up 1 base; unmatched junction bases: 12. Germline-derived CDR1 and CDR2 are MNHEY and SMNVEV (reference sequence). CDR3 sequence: CASSLISTGLSYEQYF. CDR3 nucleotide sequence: TGTGCCAGCAGCTTGATCTCGACAGGGCTGTCCTACGAGCAGTACTTC.

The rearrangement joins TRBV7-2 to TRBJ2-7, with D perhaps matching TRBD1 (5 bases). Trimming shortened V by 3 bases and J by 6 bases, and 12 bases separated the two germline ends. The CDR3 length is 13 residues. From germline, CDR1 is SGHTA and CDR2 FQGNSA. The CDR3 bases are TGTGCCAGCAGCTTCCATCCCAGGGTCGAGCAGTACTTC. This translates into CASSFHPRVEQYF.

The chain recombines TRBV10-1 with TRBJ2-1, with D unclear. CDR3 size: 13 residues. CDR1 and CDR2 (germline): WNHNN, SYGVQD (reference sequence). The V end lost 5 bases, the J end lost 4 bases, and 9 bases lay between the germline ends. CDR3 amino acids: CASSPSKYNEQFF. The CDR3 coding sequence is TGCGCCAGCAGTCCTTCCAAGTACAATGAGCAGTTCTTC.

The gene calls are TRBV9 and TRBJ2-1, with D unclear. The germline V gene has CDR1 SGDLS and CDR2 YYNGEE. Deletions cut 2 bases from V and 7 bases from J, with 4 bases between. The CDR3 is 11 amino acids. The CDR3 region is CASSVNNEQFF. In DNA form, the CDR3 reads TGTGCCAGCAGCGTTAATAATGAGCAGTTCTTC.

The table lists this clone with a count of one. The CDR3 DNA reads TGTGCCAGCAGTTCCGGGCCCTCCTACGAGCAGTACTTC. Translated, it gives CASSSGPSYEQYF. V and J are TRBV27 and TRBJ2-7; D gene uncertain. This CDR3 comprises 13 residues. Trimming pared 4 bases from V and 0 bases from J, leaving 7 bases between. Germline CDR1 reads MNHEY; CDR2 reads SMNVEV (reference sequence).

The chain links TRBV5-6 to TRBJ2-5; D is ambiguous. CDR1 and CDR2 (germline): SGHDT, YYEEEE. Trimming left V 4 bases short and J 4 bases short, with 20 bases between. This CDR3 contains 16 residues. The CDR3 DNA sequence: TGTGCCAGCAGCCCCAGTCGAAGTCCCTTTTCAGAGACCCAGTACTTC. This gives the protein CASSPSRSPFSETQYF.

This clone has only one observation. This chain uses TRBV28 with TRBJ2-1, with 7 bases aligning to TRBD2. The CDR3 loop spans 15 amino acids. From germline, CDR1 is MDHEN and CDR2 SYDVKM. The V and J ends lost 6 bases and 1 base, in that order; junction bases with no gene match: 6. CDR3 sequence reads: CASRPLAASYNEQFF. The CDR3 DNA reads TGTGCCAGCAGACCCCTAGCGGCTTCCTACAATGAGCAGTTCTTC.

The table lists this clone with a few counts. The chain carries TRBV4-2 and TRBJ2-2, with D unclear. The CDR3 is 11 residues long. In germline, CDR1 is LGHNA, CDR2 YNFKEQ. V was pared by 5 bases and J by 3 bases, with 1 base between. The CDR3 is CASSYTGELFF. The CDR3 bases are TGTGCCAGCAGCTACACCGGGGAGCTGTTTTTT.

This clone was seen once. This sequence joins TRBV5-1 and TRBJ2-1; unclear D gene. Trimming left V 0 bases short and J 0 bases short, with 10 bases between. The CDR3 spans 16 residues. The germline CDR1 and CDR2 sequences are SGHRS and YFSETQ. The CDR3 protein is CASSLGRVSSYNEQFF. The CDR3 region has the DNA TGCGCCAGCAGCTTGGGTCGTGTCAGCTCCTACAATGAGCAGTTCTTC.

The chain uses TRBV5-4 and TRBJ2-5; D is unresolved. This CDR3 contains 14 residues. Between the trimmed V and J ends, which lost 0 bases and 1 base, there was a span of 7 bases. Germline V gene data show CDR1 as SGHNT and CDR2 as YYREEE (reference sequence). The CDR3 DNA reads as TGTGCCAGCAGCTTGGATATCGTCCAAGAGACCCAGTACTTC. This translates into CASSLDIVQETQYF.

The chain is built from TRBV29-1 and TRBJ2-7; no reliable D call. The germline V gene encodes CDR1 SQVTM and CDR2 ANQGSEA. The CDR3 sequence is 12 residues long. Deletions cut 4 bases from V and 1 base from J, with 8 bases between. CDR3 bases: TGCAGCGTTGCAAGTCAGTCCTACGAGCAGTACTTC. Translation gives CSVASQSYEQYF.

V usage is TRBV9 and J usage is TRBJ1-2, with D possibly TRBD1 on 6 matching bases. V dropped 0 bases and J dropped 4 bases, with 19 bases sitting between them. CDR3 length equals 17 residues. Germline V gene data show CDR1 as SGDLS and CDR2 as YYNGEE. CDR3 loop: CASSVAQGQVIPYGYTF. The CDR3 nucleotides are TGTGCCAGCAGCGTAGCTCAGGGGCAGGTCATACCCTATGGCTACACCTTC.

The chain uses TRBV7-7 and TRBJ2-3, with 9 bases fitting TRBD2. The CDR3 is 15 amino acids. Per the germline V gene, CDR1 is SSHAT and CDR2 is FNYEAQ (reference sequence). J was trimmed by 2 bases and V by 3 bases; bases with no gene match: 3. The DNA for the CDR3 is TGTGCCAGCAGCTTGACTAGCGGACACACAGATACGCAGTATTTT. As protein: CASSLTSGHTDTQYF.

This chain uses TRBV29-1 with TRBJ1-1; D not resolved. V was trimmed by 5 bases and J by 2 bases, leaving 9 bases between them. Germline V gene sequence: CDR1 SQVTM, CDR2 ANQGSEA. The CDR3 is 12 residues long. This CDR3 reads CSVRQENTEAFF. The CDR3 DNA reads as TGCAGCGTTCGTCAGGAAAACACTGAAGCTTTCTTT. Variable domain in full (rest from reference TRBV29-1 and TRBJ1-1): SAVISQKPSRDICQRGTSLTIQCQVDSQVTMMFWYRQQPGQSLTLIATANQGSEATYESGFVIDKFPISRPNLTFSTLTVSNMSPEDSSIYLCSVRQENTEAFFGQGTRLTVV.

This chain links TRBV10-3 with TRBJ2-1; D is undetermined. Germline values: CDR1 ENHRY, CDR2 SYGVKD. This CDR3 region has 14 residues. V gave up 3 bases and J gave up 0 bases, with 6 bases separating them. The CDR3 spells CAISDSSSYNEQFF. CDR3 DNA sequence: TGTGCCATCAGTGACTCCAGCTCCTACAATGAGCAGTTCTTC.

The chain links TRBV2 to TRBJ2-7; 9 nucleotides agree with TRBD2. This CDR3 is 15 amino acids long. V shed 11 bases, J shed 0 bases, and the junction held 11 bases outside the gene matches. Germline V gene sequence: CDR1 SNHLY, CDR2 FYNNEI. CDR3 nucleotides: TGTGCCTCCGAGACGCTAGCGGGAAGCTCCTACGAGCAGTACTTC. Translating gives CASETLAGSSYEQYF.

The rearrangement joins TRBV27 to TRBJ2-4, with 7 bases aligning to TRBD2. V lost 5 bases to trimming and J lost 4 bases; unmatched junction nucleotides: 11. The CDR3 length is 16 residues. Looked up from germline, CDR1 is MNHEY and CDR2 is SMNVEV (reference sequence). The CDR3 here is CASSPPVWGGKNIQYF. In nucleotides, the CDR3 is TGTGCCAGCAGTCCCCCGGTTTGGGGGGGAAAAAACATTCAGTACTTC.

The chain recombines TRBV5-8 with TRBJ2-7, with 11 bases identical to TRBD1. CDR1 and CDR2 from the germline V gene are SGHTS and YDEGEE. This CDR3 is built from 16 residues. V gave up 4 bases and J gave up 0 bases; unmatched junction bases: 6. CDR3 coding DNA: TGTGCCAGCAGCCTAGGACAGGGGGCCTACTCCTACGAGCAGTACTTC. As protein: CASSLGQGAYSYEQYF.

The CDR3 loop reads CASRFRTEAGYTF. CDR3 nucleotide sequence: TGTGCCAGCAGGTTTAGGACAGAGGCTGGCTACACCTTC. The chain carries TRBV7-9 and TRBJ1-2, with D maybe TRBD1 (6 bases). Germline V gene sequence: CDR1 SEHNR, CDR2 FQNEAQ (reference sequence). Trimming pared 6 bases from V and 7 bases from J, leaving 15 bases between. This CDR3 spans 13 amino acids.